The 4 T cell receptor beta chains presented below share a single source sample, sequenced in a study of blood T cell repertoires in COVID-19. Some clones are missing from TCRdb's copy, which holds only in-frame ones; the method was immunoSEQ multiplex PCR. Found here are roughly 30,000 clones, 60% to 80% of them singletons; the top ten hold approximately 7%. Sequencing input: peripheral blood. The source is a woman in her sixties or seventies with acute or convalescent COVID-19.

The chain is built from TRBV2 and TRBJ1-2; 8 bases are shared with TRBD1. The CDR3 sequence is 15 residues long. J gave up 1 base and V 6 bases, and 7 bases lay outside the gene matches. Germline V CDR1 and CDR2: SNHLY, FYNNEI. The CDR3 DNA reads TGTGCCAGCAGGGGGACAGGAGGTGGTAACTATGGCTACACCTTC. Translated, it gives CASRGTGGGNYGYTF.

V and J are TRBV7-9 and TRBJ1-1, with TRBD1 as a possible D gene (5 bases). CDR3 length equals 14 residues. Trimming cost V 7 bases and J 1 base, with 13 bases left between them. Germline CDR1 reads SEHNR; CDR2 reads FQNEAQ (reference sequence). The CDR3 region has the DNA TGTGCCAGCATCCCGGGGGGGTGGAACACTGAAGCTTTCTTT. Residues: CASIPGGWNTEAFF.

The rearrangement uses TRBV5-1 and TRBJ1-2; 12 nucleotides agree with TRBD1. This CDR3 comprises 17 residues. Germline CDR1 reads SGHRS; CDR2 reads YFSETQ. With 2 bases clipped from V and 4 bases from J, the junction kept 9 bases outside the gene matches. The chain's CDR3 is CASSFVGTGGVGYGYTF. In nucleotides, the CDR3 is TGCGCCAGCAGCTTTGTGGGGACAGGGGGCGTCGGCTATGGCTACACCTTC.

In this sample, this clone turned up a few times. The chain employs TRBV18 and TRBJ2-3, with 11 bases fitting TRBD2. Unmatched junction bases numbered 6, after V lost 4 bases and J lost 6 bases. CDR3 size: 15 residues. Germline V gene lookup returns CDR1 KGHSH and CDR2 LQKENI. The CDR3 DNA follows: TGTGCCAGCTCACATAGCGGGGGGGCCAGGGATACGCAGTATTTT. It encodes CASSHSGGARDTQYF.